These 21 T cell receptor beta chains came from one sample sequenced in a study of neoadjuvant anti-PD-1 for oral cavity cancer (TCRdb year 2021). In light of the paper, this sample's time point label describes: after neoadjuvant nivolumab, at surgical resection. Library generation was performed with the immunoSEQ multiplex PCR assay. This is the immuneACCESS table as TCRdb keeps it, with only in-frame sequences that have V and J called. A part of the clones is gone; compared with another copy, unresolved V genes explain less than half, and the rest is unexplained. Within this sample are fewer than 15,000 clones, with roughly 79% of them counted one time only. Less than 3.5% of the sample lies in the top ten. The input for sequencing was PBMCs, taken after nivolumab (anti-PD-1) treatment. These receptors were collected from a person aged 40 to 85 with oral cavity squamous cell carcinoma.

V gene TRBV10-3 combines with J gene TRBJ1-1, with D maybe TRBD1 (6 bases). With 4 bases removed from V and 3 bases from J, the gap between germline ends came to 12 bases. This CDR3 contains 14 residues. In germline, CDR1 is ENHRY, CDR2 SYGVKD. CDR3 sequence (DNA): TGTGCCATCAGTGCACAGGGAATTTACACTGAAGCTTTCTTT. As protein: CAISAQGIYTEAFF.

Only a few counts were recorded for this clone. This rearrangement joins TRBV6-1 to TRBJ2-1; D uncertain. The V gene's germline CDR1 is MNHNS and CDR2 SASEGT. Trimming shortened V by 8 bases and J by 0 bases, and 14 bases separated the two germline ends. The CDR3 covers 15 residues. The CDR3 sequence: CASDETPYSYNEQFF. CDR3 DNA: TGTGCCAGCGATGAGACACCTTACTCCTACAATGAGCAGTTCTTC.

This clone has more than one count but fewer than ten. V usage is TRBV6-5 and J usage is TRBJ1-2; D might be TRBD1 (6 bases). CDR1 is MNHEY and CDR2 is SVGAGI in the germline V gene. V was pared by 6 bases and J by 0 bases, with 11 bases between. This CDR3 region has 14 residues. The CDR3 here is CASSLQGPNYGYTF. The CDR3 nucleotides are TGTGCCAGCAGCTTACAGGGTCCTAACTATGGCTACACCTTC.

The V gene is TRBV28, the J gene TRBJ1-1; tentatively, D is TRBD1 (6 bases). The germline V and J ends were trimmed by 7 bases and 4 bases, with 7 bases remaining between them. The CDR3 is made up of 11 amino acids. Germline CDR1 reads MDHEN; CDR2 reads SYDVKM. Here the CDR3 reads CASTGVTEAFF. CDR3 DNA: TGTGCCAGCACAGGGGTCACTGAAGCTTTCTTT. The full variable domain, with the rest looked up from reference TRBV28 and TRBJ1-1, is DVKVTQSSRYLVKRTGEKVFLECVQDMDHENMFWYRQDPGLGLRLIYFSYDVKMKEKGDIPEGYSVSREKKERFSLILESASTNQTSMYLCASTGVTEAFFGQGTRLTVV.

V usage is TRBV5-4 and J usage is TRBJ2-7; D is tentatively TRBD1 or TRBD2 (5 bases each). CDR1 is SGHNT and CDR2 is YYREEE in the germline V gene (reference sequence). The CDR3 contains 16 residues. V gave up 0 bases and J gave up 6 bases, with 19 bases separating them. This chain's CDR3 is CASSLGGSAGLSEQYF. The CDR3, as DNA: TGTGCCAGCAGCTTGGGGGGGAGCGCCGGCCTAAGCGAGCAGTACTTC.

The chain has TRBV7-9 and TRBJ2-6, with unresolved D. Germline-derived CDR1 and CDR2 are SEHNR and FQNEAQ (reference sequence). V was trimmed by 5 bases and J by 1 base, leaving 9 bases between them. The CDR3 sequence is 15 residues long. As DNA, the CDR3 is TGTGCCAGCAGCCCCCTCGGGTCTGGGGCCAACGTCCTGACTTTC. Protein sequence: CASSPLGSGANVLTF.

This clone has just a few counts. V gene TRBV4-2 combines with J gene TRBJ2-3, with 10 nucleotides matching TRBD2. The CDR3 runs to 16 residues. Germline values: CDR1 LGHNA, CDR2 YNFKEQ. The V and J ends lost 0 bases and 1 base, in that order; junction bases with no gene match: 1. The CDR3 region has the DNA TGTGCCAGCAGCCAAGATCTAGCGGGAGGCACAGATACGCAGTATTTT. This translates into CASSQDLAGGTDTQYF.

The CDR3 region has the DNA TGTGCCAGCGGTACGGGAACAGATACGCAGTATTTT. Its protein is CASGTGTDTQYF. This chain uses TRBV2 with TRBJ2-3, with D maybe TRBD2 (5 bases). V dropped 8 bases and J dropped 3 bases, with 9 bases sitting between them. Germline CDR1 reads SNHLY; CDR2 reads FYNNEI. This CDR3 comprises 12 residues.

This chain links TRBV19 with TRBJ2-5; D uncertain. V was clipped by 6 bases and J by 5 bases, with 13 bases between them. Germline V gene data show CDR1 as LNHDA and CDR2 as SQIVND (reference sequence). The CDR3 totals 13 residues. The CDR3 DNA sequence: TGTGCCAGTAGCCCGGGTGGTTGGGAGACCCAGTACTTC. The encoded protein is CASSPGGWETQYF. Full variable domain (missing parts from reference TRBV19 and TRBJ2-5): DGGITQSPKYLFRKEGQNVTLSCEQNLNHDAMYWYRQDPGQGLRLIYYSQIVNDFQKGDIAEGYSVSREKKESFPLTVTSAQKNPTAFYLCASSPGGWETQYFGPGTRLLVL.

In DNA form, the CDR3 reads TGCACCAGCCCTATTCGCGGTCCCTACGAGCAGTACTTC. It translates to CTSPIRGPYEQYF. This chain joins TRBV1 and TRBJ2-7; TRBD2 was called by the table and not checked on the DNA. TRBV1 is flagged as a pseudogene. The CDR3 extends over 13 amino acids.

J is TRBJ1-1 and V is TRBV7-8, with 8 bases aligning to TRBD1. CDR3 size: 16 residues. Germline CDR1 reads SGHVS; CDR2 reads FQNEAQ. The V and J ends lost 5 bases and 1 base, in that order; junction bases with no gene match: 9. The CDR3 loop is CASSPGGQARNTEAFF. CDR3 DNA sequence: TGTGCCAGCAGCCCAGGGGGACAGGCAAGGAACACTGAAGCTTTCTTT.

V gene TRBV2 combines with J gene TRBJ2-3; D call uncertain. Trimming shortened V by 6 bases and J by 7 bases, and 17 bases separated the two germline ends. CDR3 length: 14 amino acids. Germline V CDR1 and CDR2: SNHLY, FYNNEI. This CDR3 is CASRGDFNFNTQYF. In DNA, the CDR3 is TGTGCCAGCAGAGGAGACTTTAATTTTAATACGCAGTATTTT.

This chain uses TRBV18 with TRBJ1-1; TRBD1 might be the D (5 bases). The germline V gene encodes CDR1 KGHSH and CDR2 LQKENI. The CDR3 length is 14 residues. Trimming stripped 2 bases from V and 3 bases from J, with 10 bases between. The CDR3 is CASSPARGYTEAFF. CDR3 DNA: TGTGCCAGCTCACCAGCCCGGGGGTACACTGAAGCTTTCTTT.

The chain employs TRBV4-1 and TRBJ2-1; D is possibly TRBD2 (6 bases). The V end was cut by 4 bases, the J end by 7 bases, with 17 bases between. The length of the CDR3 is 15 residues. Germline V gene sequence: CDR1 MGHRA, CDR2 YSYEKL. This chain's CDR3 is CASSPSIPGVNEQFF. The CDR3, as DNA: TGCGCCAGCAGCCCCAGTATACCGGGGGTTAATGAGCAGTTCTTC.

The chain has TRBV10-3 and TRBJ1-2, with 7 bases aligning to TRBD1. V gave up 5 bases and J gave up 3 bases; unmatched junction bases: 3. There are 13 residues in the CDR3. Germline loops: CDR1 ENHRY, CDR2 SYGVKD. The CDR3 DNA is TGTGCCATCAGTTCAGACAGGGACTATGGCTACACCTTC. Protein product: CAISSDRDYGYTF.

The rearrangement joins TRBV30 to TRBJ1-5, with D unresolved. The CDR3 sequence is 15 residues long. The ends were cut back, 2 bases at V and 2 bases at J, with 13 bases in the middle. Germline CDR1 and CDR2: GTSNPN and SVGIG (reference sequence). The CDR3 region has the DNA TGTGCCTGGAGTCCCTTTTCTGGCGGCAATCAGCCCCAGCATTTT. Translating it yields CAWSPFSGGNQPQHF. The entire variable domain, with the rest obtained from reference TRBV30 and TRBJ1-5, is as follows: SQTIHQWPATLVQPVGSPLSLECTVEGTSNPNLYWYRQAAGRGLQLLFYSVGIGQISSEVPQNLSASRPQDRQFILSSKKLLLSDSGFYLCAWSPFSGGNQPQHFGDGTRLSIL.

This chain joins TRBV7-9 and TRBJ2-1; tentative D call: TRBD1 (6 bases). Trimming took 5 bases from V and 9 from J, leaving 17 bases between them. CDR3 length: 14 amino acids. CDR1 is SEHNR, CDR2 FQNEAQ, per germline (reference sequence). DNA for the CDR3: TGTGCCAGCAGCCCAGGCAATCAGGGGAGTGAGCAGTTCTTC. Its translation: CASSPGNQGSEQFF.

The chain carries TRBV29-1 and TRBJ1-1, with 10 bases identical to TRBD1. The CDR3 sequence is 13 residues long. Germline V gene sequence: CDR1 SQVTM, CDR2 ANQGSEA. The J segment lost 5 bases and the V segment lost 5 bases, leaving 5 bases of the junction unmatched. The CDR3 region has the DNA TGCAGCGTTATAGGACAGGGGGTTACTGAAGCTTTCTTT. It yields the protein CSVIGQGVTEAFF.

The chain recombines TRBV11-2 with TRBJ2-7; 7 nucleotides match TRBD1. Losses at the gene ends were 4 bases for V and 2 bases for J; bases not matched to a gene: 8. Looked up from germline, CDR1 is SGHAT and CDR2 is FQNNGV. The CDR3 consists of 15 residues. The CDR3, as DNA: TGTGCCAGCAGCTCCCAACAGGGGTCAACCTACGAGCAGTACTTC. It is translated as CASSSQQGSTYEQYF.

This rearrangement joins TRBV9 to TRBJ1-2; TRBD1 is a possible D gene (6 bases). The V and J ends lost 6 bases and 5 bases respectively, with 23 bases between them. The CDR3 totals 16 residues. Germline V gene data show CDR1 as SGDLS and CDR2 as YYNGEE. The CDR3 protein is CASTPSGGRSTYGYTF. Here the CDR3 DNA reads TGTGCCAGCACCCCGAGCGGGGGCCGCTCCACTTATGGCTACACCTTC.

The rearrangement links TRBV7-8 to TRBJ2-5; 12 nucleotides align to TRBD2. Germline V gives CDR1 SGHVS, CDR2 FQNEAQ. This CDR3 has 16 residues. V shed 1 base and J 5 bases; nucleotides not matched to a gene: 5. CDR3: CASSLVTSGSGETQYF. The CDR3, as DNA: TGTGCCAGCAGCTTAGTGACTAGCGGGAGTGGGGAGACCCAGTACTTC.